This T cell receptor beta chain was obtained from a study of blood T cell repertoires in COVID-19. About the research overall: Some COVID-19 samples were acute and others convalescent; all came from the United States, Italy and Spain.

Original handling: Estimation of nucleated cell counts was performed using reference gene primer amplification. Only in-frame clones appear in the TCRdb table, and some are missing; sequencing was by immunoSEQ multiplex PCR. V, J and clone size are those of that table, while D and trimming were read from the DNA. Of 170,000 or so clones listed, roughly 83% are singletons. Followed longitudinally, the Seattle patients had been enrolled during active infection. Germline assignment: CDR1 MNHEY and CDR2 SVGAGI. V shed 3 bases and J shed 2 bases, with 8 bases lying between them. The CDR3 consists of 13 residues.

This chain uses TRBV6-5 with TRBJ2-7, with D tentatively TRBD1 (5 bases). This sequence originates from a woman aged 40-49 years with COVID-19, enrolled during active disease. Sequencing was carried out using peripheral blood. CDR3 in DNA: TGTGCCAGCAGTTATAAGGGGACCTACGAGCAGTACTTC. Translating gives CASSYKGTYEQYF.